The source of this T cell receptor beta chain is a study of read filtering for tumor transcriptome and immune sequencing. This clonotype has at least ten counts. The CDR3 sequence is 17 residues long. Trimming took 6 bases from V and 5 from J, leaving 26 bases between them. Germline V CDR1 and CDR2: SGHTA, FQGNSA. The library was built from around 0.4 ug RNA with molecular barcoded adaptors for alpha/delta and beta/gamma chains. One entry per CDR3 protein results from TCRdb running MiXCR on the reads. The table shows tens of thousands of distinct CDR3 sequences, with 12% occurring only once. Sequencing was carried out using a population of CD138-negative cells sorted from bone marrow. The J gene is TRBJ2-7, the V gene TRBV7-2, with D tentatively TRBD1 or TRBD2 (6 bases each). This TCR was recovered from a donor aged 40 or older with multiple myeloma. The CDR3 region has the DNA TGTGCCAGCAGTTTCCTCACAGGGCGGGGAATCCTCCACGAGCAGTACTTC. Its protein is CASSFLTGRGILHEQYF.